The TCR beta chain under discussion was sequenced for a study of cytomegalovirus exposure and HLA in healthy donors. Study-wide background: Earlier, roughly 120 million unique TCR beta sequences were recovered from 200 million or so T cells by an analysis. Study-level findings and limits: TCR beta chains numbering more than 150 were designated cytomegalovirus-associated. Most of the TCR beta V segments (in an earlier analysis) were productive either about 87% or about 30% of the time.

This clone was observed a few times. Antigen: not known. The PCR had 60 Vbeta and 13 Jbeta primers. Study processing details: Per a later analysis, the number of unique TCR beta chains was approximately 80 million, of which around 9.9 million were shared. The data were produced by immunoSEQ multiplex PCR, yet TCRdb's version contains in-frame clones alone and is incomplete. D and trimming come from the DNA, and the V and J calls and clone size come from that table. The table shows 160,000 or so clones, with about 75% occurring only once. Trimming removed 6 bases from V and 5 bases from J, with 11 bases in between. This CDR3 region has 13 residues. The germline CDR1 and CDR2 sequences are MNHEY and SMNVEV (reference sequence).

This sequence joins TRBV27 and TRBJ2-1; no clear D gene. The receptor's source is a man aged 35 to 55 in good health and CMV-seropositive. Source material: PBMCs. CDR3 bases: TGTGCCAGCAGCCCCCAGTCCGACAATGAGCAGTTCTTC. Translation: CASSPQSDNEQFF.